Sequencing of this T cell receptor beta chain was carried out in a study of T cell repertoires in cytomegalovirus infection. As for the study in general: Recently identified HLA-C-restricted CMV epitopes were among the peptides used.

Findings and caveats of the study: Dominating the ex vivo response were TCR beta clonotypes that were CMV-specific and HLA-C-restricted.

This CDR3 is built from 16 residues. V lost 6 bases to trimming and J lost 7 bases, with 19 bases between them. TCRdb passed the reads through MiXCR, listing each CDR3 protein once. The data hold 200,000 to 250,000 distinct CDR3 sequences, with around 35% observed a single time. Worth noting for this clonotype: The antigen remains undetermined.

The specimen comprised CD8+ T cells from cultured PBMCs, sampled from culture after CMV antigen stimulation. The sequence came from a human donor in good health (CMV status not recorded). Some clones in this sample may be carry-over from other donors' samples. The rearrangement joins TRBV12-3 or TRBV12-4 to TRBJ1-6, with D perhaps matching TRBD1 (5 bases). The DNA of the CDR3 is TGTGCCAGCAGCTCATTCGAAGACAGTGTCAATTCACCCCTCCACTTT. Its protein product is CASSSFEDSVNSPLHF.